This TCR beta chain was documented in a study of T cell responses to AZD1222 COVID-19 vaccine. Sequencing was performed with immunoSEQ multiplex PCR; in TCRdb, only in-frame clones are kept and a portion is missing. The top ten clones hold over 8% of a sample with 90,000 to 110,000 clones, around 89% of them seen once. As regards this clone: Its antigen is not known.

Per the germline V gene, CDR1 is SQVTM and CDR2 is ANQGSEA. V was pared by 6 bases and J by 2 bases, with 14 bases between. This CDR3 is built from 13 residues. Study-level points and caveats: The study reported that nearly half of spike-specific TCRs target unmutated variant regions. Most donors were white British, females outnumbered males, and clonal diversity was possibly underestimated. Repertoire samples came only from after the peak T cell response.

The sequences come from peripheral blood, collected on day 0 of AZD1222 vaccination. The chain has TRBV29-1 and TRBJ2-7; perhaps D is TRBD1 or TRBD2 (5 bases each). This sequence was found in an adult in good health. CDR3 nucleotides: TGCAGCGTAGGCCGGGACGGAACCTACGAGCAGTACTTC. Residues: CSVGRDGTYEQYF.